This TCR beta chain was sequenced during a study of blood T cell repertoires in COVID-19. At the level of the study: The study drew acute and convalescent COVID-19 samples from the United States, Italy and Spain.

The germline V gene has CDR1 MNHEY and CDR2 SVGEGT. Between the trimmed V and J ends, which lost 0 bases and 0 bases, there was a span of 11 bases. The CDR3 loop spans 17 amino acids. TCRdb's copy holds only in-frame clones and misses some; the assay was immunoSEQ multiplex PCR. This sample carries roughly 270,000 clones, approximately 85% of them seen once, and the ten largest clones take 4.5% to 6%. The genes are TRBV6-2 or TRBV6-3 and TRBJ2-2; no clear D gene. The receptor's source is a man aged 45-65 years with active or convalescent COVID-19. Material: peripheral blood. The CDR3 DNA is TGTGCCAGCAGTTACTCGTTGCGACTCACGAACACCGGGGAGCTGTTTTTT. Translation: CASSYSLRLTNTGELFF.